This TCR beta chain was recorded in a study of vaccination effects on CD4 cells after COVID-19. CDR1 and CDR2 from the germline V gene are KGHSH and LQKENI. The CDR3 length is 14 residues. V lost 6 bases and J lost 5, with 11 bases in between. Profiling relied on immunoSEQ multiplex PCR, and the TCRdb table lists in-frame clones only, not all of them. The sample yields tens of thousands of clones, around 77% seen once. Notes on this clone: Its antigen is currently unknown.

ViraFEST used viral peptide pools to expand antigen-specific CD4+ T cells before sequencing. With nine to eleven days of culture completed, CD4+ T cells were isolated. Participants received two doses of either the BNT162b2 or mRNA-1273 vaccine. Sequenced material: CD4+ T cells from PBMCs cultured with HCoV-OC43 spike peptides, taken after COVID-19 vaccination. The subset here: HCoV-OC43 spike overlapping peptide pool stimulation. The TCR was taken from a human donor who received a COVID-19 vaccine. The gene calls are TRBV18 and TRBJ1-6, with a tentative D call TRBD1 (5 bases). The CDR3: CASSPTVNNSPLHF. CDR3 DNA: TGTGCCAGCTCTCCGACAGTGAATAATTCACCCCTCCACTTT.